A selection of T cell receptor beta chains follows, all from one sample in a study of PD-1 blockade in mismatch repair-deficient tumors. Sequenced by immunoSEQ multiplex PCR; TCRdb stores in-frame clones only, minus some. The top ten hold around 3.4% of the sample, which has roughly 53,000 clones, approximately 80% seen once. Sequencing was performed on peripheral blood, taken 4 weeks after starting pembrolizumab. The receptor source for this set is an adult with mismatch repair-deficient cancer. Each CDR3 is given with its conserved first and last residue. Each record gives: clone size, J gene, D gene, V gene, CDR3 DNA, CDR3 protein. A D gene is named only where the DNA matches it firmly. Size is stated for part of the rows, as once, few or many counts, or as a class when the clone is expanded.

few | TRBJ2-7 | TRBD1 | TRBV10-1 | TGCGCCAGCAGCGCTCACAGGGGGTTAAGGGGCGAGCAGTACTTC | CASSAHRGLRGEQYF
. | TRBJ2-1 | TRBD2 | TRBV29-1 | TGCAGCGGGTCCAGCGGGAGCGTTGAGCAGTTCTTC | CSGSSGSVEQFF
. | TRBJ2-3 | TRBD2 | TRBV18 | TGTGCCAGCTCATGGGAGGGGAGCACAGATACGCAGTATTTT | CASSWEGSTDTQYF
. | TRBJ2-7 | . | TRBV28 | TGTGCCAGCAGCCTTAATGACGACGAGCAGTACTTC | CASSLNDDEQYF
. | TRBJ2-7 | TRBD2 | TRBV5-1 | TGCGCCAGCAGCTTGGAGCCGGGAGGTCCCTACGAGCAGTACTTC | CASSLEPGGPYEQYF
. | TRBJ1-2 | . | TRBV5-1 | TGCGCCAGCAGCTTGGACCAGGGGTCGCGAGGCTACACCTTC | CASSLDQGSRGYTF
once | TRBJ2-7 | . | TRBV19 | TGTGCCAGTAGTTGGACGATATCCCCCAACGCGGGCGAGCAGTACTTC | CASSWTISPNAGEQYF
. | TRBJ1-1 | . | TRBV5-1 | TGCGCCAGCAGGAATGGGGGGGACACTGAAGCTTTCTTT | CASRNGGDTEAFF
. | TRBJ2-7 | TRBD1 | TRBV10-3 | TGTGCCACCACGGGACAGGGCTACGAGCAGTACTTC | CATTGQGYEQYF
. | TRBJ2-2 | . | TRBV9 | TGTGCCAGCAGCGTAATCAGCACCGGGGAGCTGTTTTTT | CASSVISTGELFF
. | TRBJ2-3 | TRBD1 | TRBV5-4 | TGTGCCAGCAGCTGGGGACAGGACACAGATACGCAGTATTTT | CASSWGQDTDTQYF
once | TRBJ2-3 | TRBD2 | TRBV4-2 | TGTGCCAGCAGCCAAGACCCGGGAGCGGGGGCGGCTGTAAGGGATACGCAGTATTTT | CASSQDPGAGAAVRDTQYF
. | TRBJ2-1 | . | TRBV27 | TGTGCCAGCAGTTTATCCGGCGGGCGACAGTTCTTC | CASSLSGGRQFF
. | TRBJ2-1 | TRBD2 | TRBV5-8 | TGTGCCAGCAGCTCGACTAGACGGGAGGGCCCTGGGCAGTTCTTC | CASSSTRREGPGQFF
. | TRBJ2-2 | . | TRBV7-2 | TGTGCCAGCAGCGTCAGAGGGACCTCGAACACCGGGGAGCTGTTTTTT | CASSVRGTSNTGELFF
. | TRBJ2-7 | TRBD1 | TRBV27 | TGTGCCAGCAGCCCCCCGGGACAGGGGCTTTACGAGCAGTACTTC | CASSPPGQGLYEQYF
. | TRBJ2-1 | . | TRBV6-5 | TGTGCCAGCGCTCGCCGAGGTCCGGGGAATGAGCAGTTCTTC | CASARRGPGNEQFF
few | TRBJ1-1 | . | TRBV27 | TGTGCCAGCAGTTGGAGGGGAGCGAACACTGAAGCTTTCTTT | CASSWRGANTEAFF
. | TRBJ2-1 | TRBD2 | TRBV7-2 | TGTGCCAGCAGCTTAAGGACTAGCGGGAGCAGGGAGCAGTTCTTC | CASSLRTSGSREQFF
. | TRBJ2-3 | . | TRBV10-2 | TGCGCCAGCAGGGAAGGGACAGATACGCAGTATTTT | CASREGTDTQYF
. | TRBJ2-3 | . | TRBV13 | TGTGCCAGCAGCTCCCCAGGGCGGGATACGCAGTATTTT | CASSSPGRDTQYF
. | TRBJ2-1 | TRBD1 | TRBV11-2 | TGTGCCAGCAGCTCAACAGGGGGCTCCTACAATGAGCAGTTCTTC | CASSSTGGSYNEQFF
. | TRBJ1-2 | . | TRBV30 | TGTGCCTGGAGTGTAACAAGTACGGATGGAGGCTATGGCTACACCTTC | CAWSVTSTDGGYGYTF
. | TRBJ2-1 | . | TRBV27 | TGTGCCGGCAGGAGAACAAGGGGTTCCTACAATGAGCAGTTCTTC | CAGRRTRGSYNEQFF
once | TRBJ1-3 | . | TRBV2 | TGTGCCAGCAGCGGAGGTTTTGGTCCCTCTGGAAACACCATATATTTT | CASSGGFGPSGNTIYF
. | TRBJ2-7 | . | TRBV29-1 | TGCAGCGTTGAAGTCGGGCTCGAGCAGTACTTC | CSVEVGLEQYF
. | TRBJ1-4 | . | TRBV5-1 | TGCGCCAGCAGCTGGACAGCAACTAATGAAAAACTGTTTTTT | CASSWTATNEKLFF
. | TRBJ2-2 | . | TRBV9 | TGTGCCAGCAGCGTAGATGGGACCGGGGAGCTGTTTTTT | CASSVDGTGELFF
. | TRBJ2-2 | TRBD1 | TRBV9 | TGTGCCAGCAGCACAGGGGGCTCTGCGGGAAAGGAAGGGGAGCTGTTTTTT | CASSTGGSAGKEGELFF
. | TRBJ2-7 | . | TRBV19 | TGTGCCAGTAAAGAAAGGGGTAGCTCCTACGAGCAGTACTTC | CASKERGSSYEQYF
. | TRBJ2-1 | TRBD2 | TRBV7-3 | TGTGCCAGCAGCCTCGGGACTAGCGGGAGGCTAACCTACAATGAGCAGTTCTTC | CASSLGTSGRLTYNEQFF
. | TRBJ2-6 | . | TRBV7-2 | TGTGCCAGCAGCTCCCGGGGGACTGGGGCCAACGTCCTGACTTTC | CASSSRGTGANVLTF
. | TRBJ2-2 | TRBD2 | TRBV14 | TGTGCCAGCAGCCCCATACTAGCGGGAGTGAACACCGGGGAGCTGTTTTTT | CASSPILAGVNTGELFF
. | TRBJ1-2 | TRBD1 | TRBV19 | TGTGCCAGTAGCTCAAAGACAGGGGGCAATGGCTACACCTTC | CASSSKTGGNGYTF
. | TRBJ2-7 | TRBD1 | TRBV5-4 | TGTGCCAGCAGCTGGACAGGGGGCTACGAGCAGTACTTC | CASSWTGGYEQYF
. | TRBJ1-2 | . | TRBV5-1 | TGCGCCAGCACCCCATCGACGGGAAGCTATGGCTACACCTTC | CASTPSTGSYGYTF
. | TRBJ1-1 | . | TRBV30 | TGTGCCTGGAGTAGTGTGAGGAACACTGAAGCTTTCTTT | CAWSSVRNTEAFF
. | TRBJ2-3 | TRBD2 | TRBV13 | TGTGCCAGCAGCTTAGGTGCGGGGGTCACAGATACGCAGTATTTT | CASSLGAGVTDTQYF
. | TRBJ1-1 | . | TRBV5-1 | TGCGCCAGCAGCTTGGCCCAGACGAACACTGAAGCTTTCTTT | CASSLAQTNTEAFF
. | TRBJ2-1 | . | TRBV11-3 | TGTGCCAGCAGCAGGGAGGGGGAAGGCCTCTACAATGAGCAGTTCTTC | CASSREGEGLYNEQFF
. | TRBJ1-3 | . | TRBV5-1 | TGCGCCAGCAGCTCAACTGACAGTGAAGAAAACACCATATATTTT | CASSSTDSEENTIYF
. | TRBJ2-6 | . | TRBV11-3 | TGTGCCAGCAGCCATGGGGCTGGGGCCAACGTCCTGACTTTC | CASSHGAGANVLTF
. | TRBJ2-5 | . | TRBV6-5 | TGTGCCAGCAGTTACCCAGGGGTGGAGGAGACCCAGTACTTC | CASSYPGVEETQYF
once | TRBJ1-4 | . | TRBV19 | TGTGCCAGTAGAACAAGGGTATCCAATGAAAAACTGTTTTTT | CASRTRVSNEKLFF
few | TRBJ1-2 | . | TRBV29-1 | TGCAGCGGGGATCTGCTGGTCACAGGGGGCTACACCTTC | CSGDLLVTGGYTF
. | TRBJ2-1 | TRBD2 | TRBV5-1 | TGCGCCAGCAGCCCCGGGACTAGCTTTTTCAAGTTCTTC | CASSPGTSFFKFF
. | TRBJ2-7 | TRBD2 | TRBV7-9 | TGTGCCAGCAGCTTAGGTGGCGGGAGCGGCAACGAGCAGTACTTC | CASSLGGGSGNEQYF
. | TRBJ1-5 | TRBD1 | TRBV19 | TGTGCCAGTAGTACTTGGGGACAGGGGTTAAATCAGCCCCAGCATTTT | CASSTWGQGLNQPQHF
. | TRBJ1-5 | . | TRBV11-2 | TGTGCCAGCAGCCAGATCAGCGGCGCAAAAAATCAGCCCCAGCATTTT | CASSQISGAKNQPQHF
few | TRBJ2-5 | . | TRBV30 | TGTGCCTGGAGTGTAGGTTCCAGGCGTGGGGAGACCCAGTACTTC | CAWSVGSRRGETQYF
. | TRBJ2-3 | TRBD2 | TRBV7-7 | TGTGCTAGCAGTCCCTTACTAGCGGGGGCTACAGATACGCAGTATTTT | CASSPLLAGATDTQYF
. | TRBJ1-2 | . | TRBV28 | TGTGCCAGCAGTTTATCAGAGTATGGCTACACCTTC | CASSLSEYGYTF
. | TRBJ2-7 | TRBD2 | TRBV7-2 | TGTGCCAGCAGCTCCCGAGCGGGGGGGACCTACGAGCAGTACTTC | CASSSRAGGTYEQYF
. | TRBJ2-7 | . | TRBV15 | TGTGCCACCAGCAGAGAGGGCACCTCCTACGAGCAGTACTTC | CATSREGTSYEQYF
once | TRBJ2-2 | . | TRBV15 | TGTGCCACCAGCAGAGATTCTTGGGGAACCGGGGAGCTGTTTTTT | CATSRDSWGTGELFF
. | TRBJ2-7 | TRBD1 | TRBV9 | TGTGCCAGCAGTTACGATCCGGGACAGGGGGCTTACGAGCAGTACTTC | CASSYDPGQGAYEQYF
few | TRBJ2-5 | . | TRBV19 | TGTGCCAGTAGTATAAGGCCAGGAATCCAAGAGACCCAGTACTTC | CASSIRPGIQETQYF
. | TRBJ2-5 | . | TRBV27 | TGTGCCAGCAGTTTAAGGAGACAAGAGACCCAGTACTTC | CASSLRRQETQYF